The clone carrying this T cell receptor beta chain was seen a few times. Its cognate antigen is unknown. These data are taken from a study of regulatory T cells in long-lasting Graves disease. Study-level findings and limits: Accuracy was perhaps lowered by the small sample size.

The CDR3 contains 13 residues. V dropped 7 bases and J dropped 2; count of bases not matched to a gene: 7. Germline-derived CDR1 and CDR2 are SQVTM and ANQGSEA. Relying on iRepertoire HTBI primers and Arm-PCR of CDR3 regions, the team built TCR beta libraries. In the original analysis: Samples jointly harbored 60 to 70 TRBV and about 15 TRBJ segments. TCRdb re-derived calls from the multiplex PCR reads in MiXCR, one entry per CDR3 protein. V and J calls and clone size were set by TCRdb, not the authors. The sample holds about 380,000 distinct CDR3 sequences, 15% to 19% seen once. The time point here: newly diagnosed GD, antithyroid drugs for less than 3 months. Isolated PBMC RNA provided the starting material for the TCR library. Patients all came to the study from an endocrinology department in Xi'an, China.

This sequence originates from a female donor with Graves disease. The V gene is TRBV29-1, the J gene TRBJ2-7; TRBD1 matches 8 bases. This sample comprised peripheral blood mononuclear cells (PBMCs), obtained at new diagnosis, from a patient treated with antithyroid drugs. The CDR3: CSALQGATYEQYF. The CDR3 nucleotides are TGCAGCGCCCTCCAGGGGGCCACCTACGAGCAGTACTTC.